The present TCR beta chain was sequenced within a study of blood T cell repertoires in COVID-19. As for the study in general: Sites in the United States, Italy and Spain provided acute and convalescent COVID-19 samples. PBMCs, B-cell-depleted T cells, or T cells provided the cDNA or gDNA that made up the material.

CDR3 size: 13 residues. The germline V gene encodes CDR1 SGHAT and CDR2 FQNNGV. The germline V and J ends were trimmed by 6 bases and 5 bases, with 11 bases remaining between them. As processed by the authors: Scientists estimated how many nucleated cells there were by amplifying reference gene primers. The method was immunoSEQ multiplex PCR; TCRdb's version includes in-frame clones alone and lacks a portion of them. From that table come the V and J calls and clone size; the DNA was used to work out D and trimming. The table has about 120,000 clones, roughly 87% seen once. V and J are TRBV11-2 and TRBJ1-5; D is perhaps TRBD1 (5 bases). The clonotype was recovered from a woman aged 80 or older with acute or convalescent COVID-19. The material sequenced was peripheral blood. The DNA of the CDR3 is TGTGCCAGCAGTCTAGGGGTATATCAGCCCCAGCATTTT. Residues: CASSLGVYQPQHF.